Following are 2 T cell receptor beta chains from one sample sequenced in a study of cytomegalovirus exposure and HLA in healthy donors. PCR involved 60 Vbeta and 13 Jbeta primers. The protocol was immunoSEQ multiplex PCR, while the TCRdb copy is restricted to in-frame clones and leaves out a portion. This sample yields 120,000 or so clones, of which over 75% are seen a single time; approximately 4% belongs to the top ten. Sequenced input: PBMCs. The receptors were gathered from a man aged 18 to 30 in good health and CMV-seropositive.

The rearrangement joins TRBV4-3 to TRBJ2-1; 9 bases map to TRBD2. The J segment lost 9 bases and the V segment lost 3 bases, leaving 15 bases of the junction unmatched. The CDR3 has 17 amino acids. Germline loops: CDR1 LGHNA, CDR2 YSLEER. The CDR3 loop is CASSQGGREWANSEQFF. As DNA, the CDR3 is TGCGCCAGCAGCCAGGGCGGGAGGGAATGGGCAAATAGTGAGCAGTTCTTC.

The rearrangement uses TRBV5-1 and TRBJ2-3; 7 bases line up with TRBD2. The germline V gene encodes CDR1 SGHRS and CDR2 YFSETQ. CDR3 size: 14 residues. V lost 4 bases to trimming and J lost 1 base; unmatched junction nucleotides: 3. The CDR3 coding sequence is TGCGCCAGCAGCCTAGCGGAGCGCACAGATACGCAGTATTTT. It is translated as CASSLAERTDTQYF.